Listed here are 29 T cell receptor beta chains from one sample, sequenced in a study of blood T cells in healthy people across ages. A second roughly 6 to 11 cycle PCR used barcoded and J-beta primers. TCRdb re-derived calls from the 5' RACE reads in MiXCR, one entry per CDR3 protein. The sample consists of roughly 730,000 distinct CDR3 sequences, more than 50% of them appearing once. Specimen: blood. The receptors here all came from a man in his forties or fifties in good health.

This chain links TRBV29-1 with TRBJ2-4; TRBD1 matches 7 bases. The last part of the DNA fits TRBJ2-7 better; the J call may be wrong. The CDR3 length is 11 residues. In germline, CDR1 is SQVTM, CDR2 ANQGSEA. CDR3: CNAGTAGEQYF. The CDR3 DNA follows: TGCAACGCCGGGACAGCAGGCGAGCAGTACTTC.

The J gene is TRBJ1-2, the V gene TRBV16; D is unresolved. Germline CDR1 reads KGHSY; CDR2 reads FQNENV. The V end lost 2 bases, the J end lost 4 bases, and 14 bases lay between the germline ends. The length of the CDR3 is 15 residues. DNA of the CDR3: TGTGCCAGCAGCCAAGTTGGTCTGCAAACCTATGGCTACACCTTC. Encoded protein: CASSQVGLQTYGYTF.

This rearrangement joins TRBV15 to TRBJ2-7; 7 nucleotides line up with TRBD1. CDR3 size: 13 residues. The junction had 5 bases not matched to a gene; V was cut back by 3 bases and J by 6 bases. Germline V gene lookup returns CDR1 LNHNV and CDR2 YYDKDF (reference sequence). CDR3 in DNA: TGTGCCACCAGCAGGGGAAACAGGGGCGAGCAGTACTTC. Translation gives CATSRGNRGEQYF.

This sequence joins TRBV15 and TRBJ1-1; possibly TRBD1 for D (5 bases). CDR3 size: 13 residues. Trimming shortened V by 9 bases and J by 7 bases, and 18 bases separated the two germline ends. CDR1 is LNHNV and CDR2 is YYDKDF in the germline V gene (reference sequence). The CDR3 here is CATSRGGSREAFF. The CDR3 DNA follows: TGTGCCACAAGTAGGGGAGGTAGTCGTGAAGCTTTCTTT.

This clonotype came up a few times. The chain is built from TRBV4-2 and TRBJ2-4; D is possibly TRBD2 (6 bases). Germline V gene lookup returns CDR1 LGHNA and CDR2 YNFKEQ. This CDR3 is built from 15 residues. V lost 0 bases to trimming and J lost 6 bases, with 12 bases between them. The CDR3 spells CASSQDLGSGNIQYF. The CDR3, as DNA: TGTGCCAGCAGCCAAGATCTTGGTAGCGGAAACATTCAGTACTTC.

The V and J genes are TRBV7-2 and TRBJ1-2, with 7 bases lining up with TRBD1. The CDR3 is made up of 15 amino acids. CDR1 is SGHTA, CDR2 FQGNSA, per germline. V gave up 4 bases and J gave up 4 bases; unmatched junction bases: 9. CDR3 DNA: TGTGCCAGCAGCTCCCCGACAGGGCGAATCTATGGCTACACCTTC. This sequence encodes CASSSPTGRIYGYTF.

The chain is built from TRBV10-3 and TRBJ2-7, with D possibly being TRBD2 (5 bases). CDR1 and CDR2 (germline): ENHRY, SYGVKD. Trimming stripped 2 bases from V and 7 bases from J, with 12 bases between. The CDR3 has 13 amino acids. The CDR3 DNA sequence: TGTGCCATCAGTGAGATCCGGACGGGGGAGCAGTACTTC. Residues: CAISEIRTGEQYF.

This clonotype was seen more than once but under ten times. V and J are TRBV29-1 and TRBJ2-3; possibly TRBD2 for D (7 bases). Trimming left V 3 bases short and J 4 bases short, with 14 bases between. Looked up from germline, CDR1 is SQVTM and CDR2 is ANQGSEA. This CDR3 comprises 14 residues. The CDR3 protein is CSVEAGANADTQYF. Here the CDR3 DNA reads TGCAGCGTTGAGGCGGGGGCGAACGCAGATACGCAGTATTTT.

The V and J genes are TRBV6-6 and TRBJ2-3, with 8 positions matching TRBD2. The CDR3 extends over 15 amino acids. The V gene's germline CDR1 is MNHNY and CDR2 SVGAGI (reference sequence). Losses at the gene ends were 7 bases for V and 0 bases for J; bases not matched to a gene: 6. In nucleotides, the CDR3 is TGTGCCAGCACGGGGGGGCACCTTAGCACAGATACGCAGTATTTT. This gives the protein CASTGGHLSTDTQYF.

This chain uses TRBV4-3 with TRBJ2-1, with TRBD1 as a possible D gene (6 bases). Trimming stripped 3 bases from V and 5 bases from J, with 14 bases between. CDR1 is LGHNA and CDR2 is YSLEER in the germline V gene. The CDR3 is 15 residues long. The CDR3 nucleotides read TGCGCCAGCAGCCACCGGACAGATTTTAACAATGAGCAGTTCTTC. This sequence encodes CASSHRTDFNNEQFF.

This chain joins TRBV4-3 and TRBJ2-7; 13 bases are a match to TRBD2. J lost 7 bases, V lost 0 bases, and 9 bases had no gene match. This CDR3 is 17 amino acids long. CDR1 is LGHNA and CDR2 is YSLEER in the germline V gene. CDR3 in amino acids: CASSQERAGLAGNEQYF. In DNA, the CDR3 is TGCGCCAGCAGCCAAGAAAGGGCGGGACTAGCGGGGAATGAGCAGTACTTC.

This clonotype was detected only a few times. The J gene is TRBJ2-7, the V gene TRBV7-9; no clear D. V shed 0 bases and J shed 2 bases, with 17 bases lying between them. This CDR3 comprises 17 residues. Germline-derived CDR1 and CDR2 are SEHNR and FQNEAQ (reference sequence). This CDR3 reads CASSLALPGRWAYEQYF. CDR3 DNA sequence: TGTGCCAGCAGCTTAGCGCTCCCAGGCCGCTGGGCCTACGAGCAGTACTTC.

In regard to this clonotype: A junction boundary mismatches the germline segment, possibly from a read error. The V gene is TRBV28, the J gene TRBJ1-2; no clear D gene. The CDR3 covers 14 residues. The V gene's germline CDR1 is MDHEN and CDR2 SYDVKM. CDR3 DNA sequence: TGCGCCAGCTATTCCCCCCCTCGTCCGGAGGATAACACCTTC. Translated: CASYSPPRPEDNTF.

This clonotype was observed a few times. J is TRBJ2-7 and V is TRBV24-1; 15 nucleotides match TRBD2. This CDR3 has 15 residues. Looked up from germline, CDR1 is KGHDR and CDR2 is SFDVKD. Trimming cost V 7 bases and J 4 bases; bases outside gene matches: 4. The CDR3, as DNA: TGTGCCACCAGCCCGGGACTAGCGGGAGGTTACGAGCAGTACTTC. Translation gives CATSPGLAGGYEQYF.

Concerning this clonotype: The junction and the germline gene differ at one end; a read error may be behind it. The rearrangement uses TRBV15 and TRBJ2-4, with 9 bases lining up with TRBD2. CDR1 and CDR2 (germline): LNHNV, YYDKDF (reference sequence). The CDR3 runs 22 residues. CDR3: CVTSRDPPAGGSVSFSKNIQYF. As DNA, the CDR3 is TGTGTCACCAGCAGAGATCCCCCCGCGGGGGGGAGTGTTTCCTTTTCCAAAAACATTCAGTACTTC.

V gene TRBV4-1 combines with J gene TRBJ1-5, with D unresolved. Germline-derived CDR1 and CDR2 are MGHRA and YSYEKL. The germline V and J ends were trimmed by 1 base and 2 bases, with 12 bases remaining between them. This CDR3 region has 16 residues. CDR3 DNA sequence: TGCGCCAGCAGCCAAGTGAGACGGGGAGGCAATCAGCCCCAGCATTTT. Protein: CASSQVRRGGNQPQHF.

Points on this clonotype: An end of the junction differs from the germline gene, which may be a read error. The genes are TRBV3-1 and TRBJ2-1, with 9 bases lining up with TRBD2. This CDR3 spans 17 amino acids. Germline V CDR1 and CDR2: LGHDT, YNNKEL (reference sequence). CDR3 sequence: CASSQVMREGFYNEQFF. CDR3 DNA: TGTGCCAGCAGCCAAGTCATGCGGGAGGGATTTTACAATGAGCAATTCTTC.

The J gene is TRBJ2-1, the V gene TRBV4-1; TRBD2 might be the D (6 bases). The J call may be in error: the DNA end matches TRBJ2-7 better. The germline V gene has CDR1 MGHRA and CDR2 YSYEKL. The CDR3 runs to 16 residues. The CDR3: CASSQDVGGSYNEQYF. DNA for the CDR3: TGCGCCAGCAGCCAAGATGTGGGAGGTTCCTACAATGAGCAGTACTTC.

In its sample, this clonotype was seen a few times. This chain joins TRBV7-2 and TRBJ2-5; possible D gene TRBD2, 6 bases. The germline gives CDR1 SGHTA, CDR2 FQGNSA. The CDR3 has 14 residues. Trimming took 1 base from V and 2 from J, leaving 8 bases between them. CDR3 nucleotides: TGTGCCAGCAGCTTAGGCGGGAAACAAGAGACCCAGTACTTC. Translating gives CASSLGGKQETQYF.

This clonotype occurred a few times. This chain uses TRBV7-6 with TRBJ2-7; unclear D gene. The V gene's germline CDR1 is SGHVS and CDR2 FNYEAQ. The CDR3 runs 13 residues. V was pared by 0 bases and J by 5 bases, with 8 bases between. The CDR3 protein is CASSLARIDEQYF. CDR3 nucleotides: TGTGCCAGCAGCTTAGCTCGGATCGACGAGCAGTACTTC.

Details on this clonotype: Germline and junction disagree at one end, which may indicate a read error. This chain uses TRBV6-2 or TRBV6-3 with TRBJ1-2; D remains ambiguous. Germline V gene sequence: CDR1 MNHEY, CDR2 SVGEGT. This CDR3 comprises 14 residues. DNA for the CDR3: TGTGCCAGCAGTACCACGGCCAACGGGGTTGGCCACACCTTC. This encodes CASSTTANGVGHTF.

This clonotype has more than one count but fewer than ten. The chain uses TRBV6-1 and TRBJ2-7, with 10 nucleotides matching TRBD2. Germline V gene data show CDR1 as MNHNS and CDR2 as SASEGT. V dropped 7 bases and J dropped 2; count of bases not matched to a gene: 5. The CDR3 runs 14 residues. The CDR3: CASNVAGGAYEQYF. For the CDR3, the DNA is TGTGCCAGCAATGTAGCGGGGGGTGCCTACGAGCAGTACTTC.

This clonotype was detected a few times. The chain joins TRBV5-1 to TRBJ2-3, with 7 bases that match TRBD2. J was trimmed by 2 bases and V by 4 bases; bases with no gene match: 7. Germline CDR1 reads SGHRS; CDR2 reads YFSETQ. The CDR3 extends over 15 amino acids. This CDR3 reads CASSPPRDYTDTQYF. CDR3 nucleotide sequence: TGCGCCAGCAGCCCCCCTAGGGACTACACAGATACGCAGTATTTT.

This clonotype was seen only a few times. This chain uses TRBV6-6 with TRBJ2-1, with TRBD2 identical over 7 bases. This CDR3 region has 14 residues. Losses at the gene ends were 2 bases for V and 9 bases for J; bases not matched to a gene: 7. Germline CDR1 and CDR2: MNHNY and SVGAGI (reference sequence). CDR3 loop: CASSYGREPPEQFF. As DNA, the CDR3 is TGTGCCAGCAGTTACGGGAGGGAGCCACCTGAGCAGTTCTTC.

CDR3 sequence: CASRLSVGNTDTQYF. The DNA of the CDR3 is TGTGCCAGCAGACTTAGTGTAGGAAACACAGATACGCAGTATTTT. The V gene is TRBV6-5, the J gene TRBJ2-3; D not certain. CDR1 is MNHEY, CDR2 SVGAGI, per germline. V lost 6 bases to trimming and J lost 2 bases, with 15 bases between them. This CDR3 is 15 amino acids long.

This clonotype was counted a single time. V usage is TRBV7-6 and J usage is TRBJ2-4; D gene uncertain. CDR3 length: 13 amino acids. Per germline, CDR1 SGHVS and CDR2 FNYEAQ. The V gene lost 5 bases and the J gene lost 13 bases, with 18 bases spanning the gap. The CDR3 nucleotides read TGTGCCAGCAGCCCCTACGAGATCGGAGAGCAGTACTTC. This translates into CASSPYEIGEQYF. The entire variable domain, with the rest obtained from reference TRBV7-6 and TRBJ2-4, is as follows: GAGVSQSPRYKVTKRGQDVALRCDPISGHVSLYWYRQALGQGPEFLTYFNYEAQQDKSGLPNDRFSAERPEGSISTLTIQRTEQRDSAMYRCASSPYEIGEQYFGAGTRLSVL.

The CDR3 DNA is TGTGCCAGCAGTAGGAACCATATAGCGGGAAACCAAGAGACCCAGTACTTC. Its translation is CASSRNHIAGNQETQYF. The chain links TRBV2 to TRBJ2-5; 8 bases line up with TRBD2. V gave up 5 bases and J gave up 0 bases; unmatched junction bases: 11. CDR3 length: 17 amino acids. Looked up from germline, CDR1 is SNHLY and CDR2 is FYNNEI.

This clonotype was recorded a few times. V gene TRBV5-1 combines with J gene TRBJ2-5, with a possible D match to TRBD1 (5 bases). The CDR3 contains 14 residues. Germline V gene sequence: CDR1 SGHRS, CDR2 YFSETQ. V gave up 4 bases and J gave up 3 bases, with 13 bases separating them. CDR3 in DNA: TGCGCCAGCAGCCCCCAGGGAATTGAAGAGACCCAGTACTTC. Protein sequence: CASSPQGIEETQYF.

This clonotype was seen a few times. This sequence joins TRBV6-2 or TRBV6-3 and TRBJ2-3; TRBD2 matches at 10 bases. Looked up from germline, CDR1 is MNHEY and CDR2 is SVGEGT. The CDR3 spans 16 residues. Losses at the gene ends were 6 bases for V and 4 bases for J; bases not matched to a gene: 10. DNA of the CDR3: TGTGCCAGCAGCCTAAGTCTAGCGGGAGCCGCAGATACGCAGTATTTT. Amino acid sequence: CASSLSLAGAADTQYF.